One sample yielded the 17 T cell receptor beta chains listed below, sequenced in a study of blood T cell repertoires in COVID-19 (dated by TCRdb to between 2020 and 2021). Libraries were prepared through the immunoSEQ multiplex PCR assay. TCRdb re-hosts the immuneACCESS table, in-frame sequences only. Its copies lack some clones; in the studies checked, an unresolved V gene accounts for under half of them, and the cause for the rest is not known. Counted in this sample were about 280,000 clones; roughly nine tenths of them appeared once. The ten largest account for approximately 2% of the sample. Sequences were obtained from PBMCs or T cells enriched from blood (not recorded which). Source of these receptors: a woman aged 55-70 years who had recovered from COVID-19.

The gene calls are TRBV15 and TRBJ2-1; 9 bases match TRBD2. This CDR3 has 16 amino acids. Per germline, CDR1 LNHNV and CDR2 YYDKDF (reference sequence). Germline trimming cut 0 bases from V and 9 bases from J; bases unmatched to any gene: 9. CDR3 sequence (DNA): TGTGCCACCAGCAGAGAGGGGGTAGCGGGAGCCCCTGAGCAGTTCTTC. This codes for CATSREGVAGAPEQFF.

This clone was found once. The chain uses TRBV28 and TRBJ2-5; TRBD1 matches at 11 bases. CDR3 size: 15 residues. Germline trimming cut 5 bases from V and 3 bases from J; bases unmatched to any gene: 5. In germline, CDR1 is MDHEN, CDR2 SYDVKM. The CDR3 sequence is CASSTRDRGEETQYF. CDR3 DNA: TGTGCCAGCAGTACCCGGGACAGGGGGGAAGAGACCCAGTACTTC. Combining the CDR3 with reference TRBV28 and TRBJ2-5 gives the whole variable domain DVKVTQSSRYLVKRTGEKVFLECVQDMDHENMFWYRQDPGLGLRLIYFSYDVKMKEKGDIPEGYSVSREKKERFSLILESASTNQTSMYLCASSTRDRGEETQYFGPGTRLLVL.

The chain has TRBV4-1 and TRBJ2-1; 7 nucleotides line up with TRBD2. V lost 1 base, J lost 6 bases, and 6 bases stayed unmatched. Germline V gives CDR1 MGHRA, CDR2 YSYEKL. The CDR3 loop spans 15 amino acids. Here the CDR3 DNA reads TGCGCCAGCAGCCAAGGGGCGGGAGTCGTCAATGAGCAGTTCTTC. Amino acid sequence: CASSQGAGVVNEQFF.

J is TRBJ1-1 and V is TRBV28, with unresolved D. Germline V gene lookup returns CDR1 MDHEN and CDR2 SYDVKM. V was cut by 3 bases and J by 11 bases, with 19 bases left in between. CDR3 length equals 14 residues. The chain's CDR3 is CASSFLGSGLRAFF. The CDR3 DNA reads TGTGCCAGCAGTTTCCTGGGGAGTGGCCTGCGGGCTTTCTTT.

This clone was found once. This rearrangement joins TRBV7-9 to TRBJ2-7; 9 positions agree with TRBD1. The CDR3 extends over 15 amino acids. Losses at the gene ends were 2 bases for V and 3 bases for J; bases not matched to a gene: 5. Germline V gene data show CDR1 as SEHNR and CDR2 as FQNEAQ (reference sequence). The CDR3 loop reads CASSLQGDRDYEQYF. CDR3 nucleotide sequence: TGTGCCAGCAGCTTACAGGGGGACAGGGACTACGAGCAGTACTTC.

This chain connects TRBV27 to TRBJ2-5, with a tentative D call TRBD2 (6 bases). There are 15 residues in the CDR3. V lost 6 bases and J lost 6, with 20 bases in between. CDR1 is MNHEY and CDR2 is SMNVEV in the germline V gene (reference sequence). CDR3 nucleotides: TGTGCCAGCAGGGGACTCGGGCTGTTCAGGCAGACCCAGTACTTC. It specifies CASRGLGLFRQTQYF.

This chain joins TRBV6-5 and TRBJ1-2; D might be TRBD1 (6 bases). Trimming removed 0 bases at V and 10 bases at J, with 18 bases between. In germline, CDR1 is MNHEY, CDR2 SVGAGI. The CDR3 extends over 15 amino acids. CDR3 in amino acids: CASSYSPQPTGHYTF. Here the CDR3 DNA reads TGTGCCAGCAGTTACTCGCCACAACCGACAGGACACTACACCTTC.

J is TRBJ2-2 and V is TRBV10-3; the match to TRBD1 covers 7 bases. The germline CDR1 and CDR2 sequences are ENHRY and SYGVKD. The CDR3 extends over 16 amino acids. The V gene end was trimmed by 5 bases and the J gene end by 1 base; junction bases not matched to a gene: 7. The DNA for the CDR3 is TGTGCCATCAGTTCGGGACAGACGTTGAACACCGGGGAGCTGTTTTTT. Its translation is CAISSGQTLNTGELFF.

The rearrangement uses TRBV7-8 and TRBJ1-5, with 8 bases aligning to TRBD1. The germline CDR1 and CDR2 sequences are SGHVS and FQNEAQ. The CDR3 consists of 15 residues. The J segment lost 4 bases and the V segment lost 6 bases, leaving 8 bases of the junction unmatched. CDR3 sequence reads: CASSHNRGSNQPQHF. The CDR3 bases are TGTGCCAGCAGTCACAACAGGGGGTCTAATCAGCCCCAGCATTTT.

V gene TRBV24-1 combines with J gene TRBJ2-2, with TRBD1 matching 10 bases. Trimming removed 7 bases from V and 5 bases from J; junction bases left unmatched: 6. The CDR3 covers 15 residues. CDR1 is KGHDR and CDR2 is SFDVKD in the germline V gene. The CDR3 is CATRVGQGRTGELFF. The CDR3 bases are TGTGCCACCAGGGTGGGACAGGGGAGAACCGGGGAGCTGTTTTTT.

The chain couples TRBV30 to TRBJ1-1; 8 positions agree with TRBD1. Germline assignment: CDR1 GTSNPN and CDR2 SVGIG (reference sequence). The length of the CDR3 is 15 residues. The V gene end was trimmed by 4 bases and the J gene end by 0 bases; junction bases not matched to a gene: 7. In nucleotides, the CDR3 is TGTGCCTGGACCCGGCAGGGGGCGATGAACACTGAAGCTTTCTTT. Protein sequence: CAWTRQGAMNTEAFF.

The V and J genes are TRBV28 and TRBJ2-5; TRBD2 is a possible D gene (6 bases). With 8 bases removed from V and 5 bases from J, the gap between germline ends came to 21 bases. This CDR3 is 15 amino acids long. Germline CDR1 is MDHEN and CDR2 is SYDVKM. CDR3 DNA: TGTGCCAGCGGGAAACCCTCGGGAGCTGGGGAGACCCAGTACTTC. Its protein product is CASGKPSGAGETQYF.

The V and J genes are TRBV5-1 and TRBJ2-5; no clear D. CDR1 and CDR2 (germline): SGHRS, YFSETQ. Trimming pared 2 bases from V and 4 bases from J, leaving 15 bases between. The CDR3 is 15 amino acids. CDR3 bases: TGCGCCAGCAGCTTAACAGCACAAGTGGGAGAGACCCAGTACTTC. Translated: CASSLTAQVGETQYF.

This chain links TRBV28 with TRBJ2-1, with D hard to call. Germline-derived CDR1 and CDR2 are MDHEN and SYDVKM. V lost 5 bases to trimming and J lost 5 bases, with 10 bases between them. The CDR3 has 13 amino acids. The DNA for the CDR3 is TGTGCCAGCAGTACGACTGCGAACAATGAGCAGTTCTTC. Residues: CASSTTANNEQFF.

This chain joins TRBV28 and TRBJ1-2, with a possible D match to TRBD1 (5 bases). Trimming took 4 bases from V and 4 from J, leaving 10 bases between them. The CDR3 totals 13 residues. Germline V CDR1 and CDR2: MDHEN, SYDVKM. In DNA form, the CDR3 reads TGTGCCAGCAGTTCGGACACACCCTATGGCTACACCTTC. This gives the protein CASSSDTPYGYTF.

The chain carries TRBV6-5 and TRBJ2-7; weak D call: TRBD1 (5 bases). CDR1 and CDR2 from the germline V gene are MNHEY and SVGAGI. V gave up 7 bases and J gave up 7 bases, with 17 bases separating them. The CDR3 runs 13 residues. CDR3 loop: CASNGAQGEEQYF. The CDR3 nucleotides are TGTGCCAGCAATGGGGCCCAAGGAGAGGAGCAGTACTTC.

The chain uses TRBV10-1 and TRBJ1-1; D remains ambiguous. Per germline, CDR1 WNHNN and CDR2 SYGVQD (reference sequence). The V gene lost 5 bases and the J gene lost 3 bases, with 10 bases spanning the gap. This CDR3 comprises 13 residues. CDR3 sequence reads: CASSTERDTEAFF. CDR3 nucleotide sequence: TGCGCCAGCAGTACCGAACGAGACACTGAAGCTTTCTTT.